This T cell receptor beta chain was captured in a study of blood T cell repertoires in COVID-19. About the study: Specimens from acute and convalescent COVID-19 originated in the United States, Italy and Spain. Nucleic acid was either cDNA or gDNA, and it came from T cells, B-cell-depleted T cells, or PBMCs.

Assay: immunoSEQ multiplex PCR; the TCRdb copy retains only in-frame clones and omits some. The top ten clones hold around 4.6% of a sample with some 330,000 clones, roughly 88% of them seen once. Germline V gene lookup returns CDR1 LGHDT and CDR2 YNNKEL (reference sequence). The CDR3 runs to 15 residues. Trimming took 1 base from V and 8 from J; bases not matched to a gene: 6. This chain uses TRBV3-1 (or the pseudogene TRBV3-2) with TRBJ2-1; 9 bases are shared with TRBD1. The specimen was PBMCs or T cells enriched from blood (not recorded which). This receptor was identified in a man between 25 and 39 years old who had recovered from COVID-19. DNA of the CDR3: TGTGCCAGCAGCCAAGGTAACAGGGGGCGCGATGAGCAGTTCTTC. Encoded protein: CASSQGNRGRDEQFF.